The T cell receptor (beta chain) under discussion was sequenced for a study of cytomegalovirus exposure and HLA in healthy donors. Study at large: For the approximately 410 genotyped donors, roughly 81% fell within the Caucasian-associated ancestry cluster.

Regarding the study as a whole: Versus the roughly 670-donor mean, an Asian-associated ancestry cluster reportedly showed fewer N-insertions in a later analysis. Per a later analysis, HLA-associated TCR beta chains showed more clonal expansion than other, equally common TCR beta chains.

Regarding this clone: The antigen remains unidentified.

The CDR3 consists of 17 residues. The germline CDR1 and CDR2 sequences are SEHNR and FQNEAQ (reference sequence). V lost 1 base to trimming and J lost 3 bases, with 19 bases between them. The PCR ran on 60 Vbeta and 13 Jbeta primers. Produced via immunoSEQ multiplex PCR; TCRdb's table is partial and in-frame only. This table has fewer than 65,000 clones, almost 75% appearing once. The source of this sequence is a man aged 50-59 years in good health and CMV-seronegative. The chain employs TRBV7-9 and TRBJ2-7; D possibly corresponds to TRBD2 (6 bases). Source material: PBMCs. This CDR3 reads CASSLEGRRDARYEQYF. DNA for the CDR3: TGTGCCAGCAGCTTAGAAGGAAGGCGGGACGCCCGCTACGAGCAGTACTTC.